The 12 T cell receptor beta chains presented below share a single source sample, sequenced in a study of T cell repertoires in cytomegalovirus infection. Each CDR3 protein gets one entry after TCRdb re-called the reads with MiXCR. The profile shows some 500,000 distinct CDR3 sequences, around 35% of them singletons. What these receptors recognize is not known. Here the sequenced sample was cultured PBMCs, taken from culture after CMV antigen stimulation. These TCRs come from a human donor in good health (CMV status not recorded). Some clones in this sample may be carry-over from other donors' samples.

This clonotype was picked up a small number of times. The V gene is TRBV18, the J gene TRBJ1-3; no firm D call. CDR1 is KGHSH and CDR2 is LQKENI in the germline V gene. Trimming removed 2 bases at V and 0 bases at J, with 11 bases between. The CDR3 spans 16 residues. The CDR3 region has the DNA TGTGCCAGCTCACCAAGTCAGCCAGACTCTGGAAACACCATATATTTT. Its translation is CASSPSQPDSGNTIYF. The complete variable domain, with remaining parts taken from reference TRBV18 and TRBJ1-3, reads NAGVMQNPRHLVRRRGQEARLRCSPMKGHSHVYWYRQLPEEGLKFMVYLQKENIIDESGMPKERFSAEFPKEGPSILRIQQVVRGDSAAYFCASSPSQPDSGNTIYFGEGSWLTVV.

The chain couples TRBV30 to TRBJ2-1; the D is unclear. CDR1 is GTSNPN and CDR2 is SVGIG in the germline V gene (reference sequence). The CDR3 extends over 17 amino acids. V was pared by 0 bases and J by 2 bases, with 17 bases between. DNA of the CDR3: TGTGCCTGGAGTGTACGGCTTGGACGTTTCCCCTACAATGAGCAGTTCTTC. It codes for CAWSVRLGRFPYNEQFF.

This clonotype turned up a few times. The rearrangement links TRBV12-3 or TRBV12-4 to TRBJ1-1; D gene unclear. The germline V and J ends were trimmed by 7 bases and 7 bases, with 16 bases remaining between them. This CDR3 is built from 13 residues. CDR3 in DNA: TGTGCCAGCATTGTGACTGGGTCGGTTGAAGCTTTCTTT. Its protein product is CASIVTGSVEAFF.

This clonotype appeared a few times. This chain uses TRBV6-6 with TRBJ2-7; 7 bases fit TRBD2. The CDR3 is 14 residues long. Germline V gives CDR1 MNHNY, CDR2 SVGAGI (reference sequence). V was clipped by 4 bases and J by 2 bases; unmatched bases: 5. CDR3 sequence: CASSSGTTAYEQYF. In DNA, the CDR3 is TGTGCCAGCAGTTCCGGGACTACCGCCTACGAGCAGTACTTC.

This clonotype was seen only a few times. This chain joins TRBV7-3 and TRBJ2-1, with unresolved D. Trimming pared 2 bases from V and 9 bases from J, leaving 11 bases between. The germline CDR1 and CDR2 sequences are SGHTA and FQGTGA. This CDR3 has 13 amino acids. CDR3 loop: CASSLPTVGEQFF. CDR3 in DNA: TGTGCCAGCAGCTTACCCACGGTAGGTGAGCAGTTCTTC.

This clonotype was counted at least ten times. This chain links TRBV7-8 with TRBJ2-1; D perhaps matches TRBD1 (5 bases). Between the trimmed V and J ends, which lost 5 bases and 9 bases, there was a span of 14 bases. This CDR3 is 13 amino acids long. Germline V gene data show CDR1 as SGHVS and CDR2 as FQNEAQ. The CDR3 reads CASSLGHVREQFF. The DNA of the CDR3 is TGTGCCAGCAGCCTCGGACATGTTCGTGAGCAGTTCTTC. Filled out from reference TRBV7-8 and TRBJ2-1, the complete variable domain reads GAGVSQSPRYKVAKRGQDVALRCDPISGHVSLFWYQQALGQGPEFLTYFQNEAQLDKSGLPSDRFFAERPEGSVSTLKIQRTQQEDSAVYLCASSLGHVREQFFGPGTRLTVL.

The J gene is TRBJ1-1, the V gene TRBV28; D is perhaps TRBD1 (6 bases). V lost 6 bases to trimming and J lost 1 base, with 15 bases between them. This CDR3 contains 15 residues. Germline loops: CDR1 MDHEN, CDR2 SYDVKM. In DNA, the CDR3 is TGTGCCAGCAGATGGGGGGCCGCTCGGAACACTGAAGCTTTCTTT. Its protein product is CASRWGAARNTEAFF. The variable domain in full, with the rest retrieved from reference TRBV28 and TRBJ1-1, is DVKVTQSSRYLVKRTGEKVFLECVQDMDHENMFWYRQDPGLGLRLIYFSYDVKMKEKGDIPEGYSVSREKKERFSLILESASTNQTSMYLCASRWGAARNTEAFFGQGTRLTVV.

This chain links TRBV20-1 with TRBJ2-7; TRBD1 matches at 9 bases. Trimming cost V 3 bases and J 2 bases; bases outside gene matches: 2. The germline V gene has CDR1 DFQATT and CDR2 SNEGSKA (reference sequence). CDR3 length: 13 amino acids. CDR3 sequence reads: CSARTGGAYEQYF. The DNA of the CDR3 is TGCAGTGCTAGGACAGGGGGTGCCTACGAGCAGTACTTC.

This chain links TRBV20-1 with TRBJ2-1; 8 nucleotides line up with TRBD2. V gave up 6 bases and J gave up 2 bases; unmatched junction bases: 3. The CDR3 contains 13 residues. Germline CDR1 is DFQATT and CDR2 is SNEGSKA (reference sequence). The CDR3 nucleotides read TGCAGTGCCCAGGGACTAGCCTACAATGAGCAGTTCTTC. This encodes CSAQGLAYNEQFF.

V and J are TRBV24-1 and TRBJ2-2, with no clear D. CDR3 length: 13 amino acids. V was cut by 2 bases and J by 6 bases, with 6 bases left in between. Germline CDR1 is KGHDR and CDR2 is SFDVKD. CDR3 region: CATSDWHAGELFF. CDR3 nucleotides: TGTGCCACCAGTGATTGGCACGCCGGGGAGCTGTTTTTT.

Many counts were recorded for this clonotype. This CDR3 is CASSLGSGRADTQYF. CDR3 coding DNA: TGTGCCAGCAGCTTGGGTTCGGGGCGGGCAGATACGCAGTATTTT. This chain uses TRBV7-9 with TRBJ2-3; D might be TRBD1 or TRBD2, each matching 5 bases. The V gene's germline CDR1 is SEHNR and CDR2 FQNEAQ (reference sequence). V was trimmed by 3 bases and J by 4 bases, leaving 14 bases between them. This CDR3 spans 15 amino acids.

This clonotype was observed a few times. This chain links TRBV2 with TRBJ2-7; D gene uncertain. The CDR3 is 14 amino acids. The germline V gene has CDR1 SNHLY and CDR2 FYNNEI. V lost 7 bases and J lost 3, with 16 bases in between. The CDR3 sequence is CASMEAITSYEQYF. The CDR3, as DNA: TGTGCCAGCATGGAAGCCATAACGAGCTACGAGCAGTACTTC.